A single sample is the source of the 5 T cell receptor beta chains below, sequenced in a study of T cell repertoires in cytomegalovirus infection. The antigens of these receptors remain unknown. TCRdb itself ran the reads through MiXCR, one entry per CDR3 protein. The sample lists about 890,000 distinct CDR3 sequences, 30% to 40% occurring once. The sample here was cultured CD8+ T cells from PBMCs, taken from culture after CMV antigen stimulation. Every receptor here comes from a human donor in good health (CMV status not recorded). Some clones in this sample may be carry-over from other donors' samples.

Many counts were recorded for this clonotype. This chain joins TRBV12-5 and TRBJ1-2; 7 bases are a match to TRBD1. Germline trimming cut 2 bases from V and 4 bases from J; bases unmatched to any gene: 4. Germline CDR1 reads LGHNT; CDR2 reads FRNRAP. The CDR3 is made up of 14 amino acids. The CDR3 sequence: CASGLSTGVYGYTF. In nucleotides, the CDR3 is TGTGCTAGTGGTTTGTCAACAGGGGTCTATGGCTACACCTTC.

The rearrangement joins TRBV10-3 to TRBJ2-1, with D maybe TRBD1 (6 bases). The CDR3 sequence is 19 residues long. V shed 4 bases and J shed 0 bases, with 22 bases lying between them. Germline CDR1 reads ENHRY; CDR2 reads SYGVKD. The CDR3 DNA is TGTGCCATCAGTGGTCCGGAACAGGGAGAATCCCGCTCCTACAATGAGCAGTTCTTC. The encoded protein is CAISGPEQGESRSYNEQFF.

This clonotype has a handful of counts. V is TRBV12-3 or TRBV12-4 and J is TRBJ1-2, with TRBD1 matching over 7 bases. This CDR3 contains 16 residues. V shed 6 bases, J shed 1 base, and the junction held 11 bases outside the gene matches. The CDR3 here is CASSGIGQDFNYGYTF. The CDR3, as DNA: TGTGCCAGCAGCGGCATCGGACAGGATTTTAACTATGGCTACACCTTC.

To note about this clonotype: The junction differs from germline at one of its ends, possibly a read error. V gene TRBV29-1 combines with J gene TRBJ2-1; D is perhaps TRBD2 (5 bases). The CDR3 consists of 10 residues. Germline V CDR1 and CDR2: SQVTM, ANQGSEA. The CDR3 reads CSVRQNEQFF. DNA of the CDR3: TGTAGCGTTAGGCAGAATGAGCAGTTCTTC.

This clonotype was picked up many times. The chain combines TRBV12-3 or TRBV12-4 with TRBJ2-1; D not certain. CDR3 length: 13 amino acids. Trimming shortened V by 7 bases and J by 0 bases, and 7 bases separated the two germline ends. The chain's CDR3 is CASTVSSYNEQFF. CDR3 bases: TGTGCCAGCACCGTGAGCTCCTACAATGAGCAGTTCTTC.